This TCR beta chain was identified during a study of T-cell reconstitution after alpha-beta-depleted transplantation in children. Unique molecular identifiers were incorporated during preparation of the TCRbeta library. TCRdb itself ran the PCR reads through MiXCR, one entry per CDR3 protein. This sample has around 100,000 distinct CDR3 sequences, with 10% found just once. Study-level findings and limits: Reports say that about two months after transplant, the alpha-beta T cells came out of several hundred graft clones that had expanded. T cells produced anew were the main source of T-cell counts and diversity one year after transplant. The origin of high day-60 TCRbeta diversity in some patients lay in surviving recipient T cells and thymic progenitors.

V gave up 0 bases and J gave up 5 bases, with 7 bases separating them. The CDR3 contains 13 residues. The germline V gene encodes CDR1 SGHTA and CDR2 FQGNSA. Details on this clonotype: No antigen is known for it.

Here the sequenced sample was PBMCs, taken before TCRalphabeta/CD19-depleted stem cell transplant. The gene calls are TRBV7-2 and TRBJ2-5; unclear D gene. This TCR derives from a boy between 2 and 10 years old with acute lymphoblastic leukemia, due to receive a stem cell transplant. The CDR3, as DNA: TGTGCCAGCAGCTTAGCGTCCTGGGAGACCCAGTACTTC. Amino acid sequence: CASSLASWETQYF.